Each of the 29 T cell receptor beta chains below was sequenced from the same sample in a study of blood T cell repertoires in COVID-19. TCRdb's table, derived via immunoSEQ multiplex PCR, lists solely in-frame clones and lacks some. The table lists 70,000 or so clones, roughly 80% of them singletons. The sample was peripheral blood. These receptors all stem from a man in his 60s with acute or convalescent COVID-19.

The V and J genes are TRBV5-4 and TRBJ2-7; 7 bases match TRBD1. After removal of 1 base from V and 7 bases from J, the junction contained 8 bases not matched to a gene. This CDR3 comprises 14 residues. Per germline, CDR1 SGHNT and CDR2 YYREEE (reference sequence). The CDR3 nucleotides read TGTGCCAGCAGCTTGCCGGGACAGTTCTTGGAGCAGTACTTC. Its protein product is CASSLPGQFLEQYF.

The J gene is TRBJ1-6, the V gene TRBV7-9, with 10 nucleotides matching TRBD1. The germline V gene has CDR1 SEHNR and CDR2 FQNEAQ (reference sequence). The CDR3 totals 15 residues. Trimming took 1 base from V and 8 from J; bases not matched to a gene: 2. The CDR3 coding sequence is TGTGCCAGCAGCTTAGAAGGGACAGGGGATTCACCCCTCCACTTT. As protein: CASSLEGTGDSPLHF.

This chain joins TRBV7-2 and TRBJ1-1; TRBD1 aligns across 10 bases. Germline CDR1 and CDR2: SGHTA and FQGNSA. The CDR3 has 14 residues. V dropped 5 bases and J dropped 5; count of bases not matched to a gene: 5. The CDR3 DNA is TGTGCCAGCAGCAGACAGGGGGCGCAGACTGAAGCTTTCTTT. Protein product: CASSRQGAQTEAFF.

This clone was seen more than once but under ten times. The genes are TRBV4-3 and TRBJ1-6; perhaps TRBD1 as D (5 bases). In germline, CDR1 is LGHNA, CDR2 YSLEER. There are 16 residues in the CDR3. Trimming removed 2 bases at V and 6 bases at J, with 14 bases between. The chain's CDR3 is CASSQPPPGGNSPLHF. CDR3 nucleotides: TGCGCCAGCAGCCAACCTCCTCCCGGGGGTAATTCACCCCTCCACTTT.

V is TRBV6-1 and J is TRBJ1-5; no definite D call. CDR1 and CDR2 (germline): MNHNS, SASEGT. This CDR3 spans 13 amino acids. V lost 2 bases and J lost 6, with 8 bases in between. The CDR3 here is CASSESASQPQHF. The CDR3 bases are TGTGCCAGCAGTGAATCTGCGAGTCAGCCCCAGCATTTT.

In this sample, this clone turned up once. The rearrangement uses TRBV19 and TRBJ2-2, with 11 bases identical to TRBD1. Germline V gene sequence: CDR1 LNHDA, CDR2 SQIVND (reference sequence). V dropped 7 bases and J dropped 7; count of bases not matched to a gene: 8. The CDR3 has 15 residues. The CDR3, as DNA: TGTGCCAGTATATTGGGGACAGGGGGGAACGGGGAGCTGTTTTTT. Amino acids: CASILGTGGNGELFF.

The V and J genes are TRBV18 and TRBJ1-2; TRBD1 is a possible D gene (6 bases). The germline gives CDR1 KGHSH, CDR2 LQKENI. The CDR3 runs 12 residues. The V end was cut by 3 bases, the J end by 6 bases, with 8 bases between. CDR3 in DNA: TGTGCCAGCTCACCGACAGGAGATGGCTACACCTTC. Its protein product is CASSPTGDGYTF.

This rearrangement joins TRBV6-5 to TRBJ1-2; a weak D match, TRBD1 (6 bases). Trimming took 6 bases from V and 3 from J, leaving 11 bases between them. This CDR3 contains 13 residues. The germline V gene has CDR1 MNHEY and CDR2 SVGAGI. CDR3 region: CASSRTEDYGYTF. The DNA for the CDR3 is TGTGCCAGCAGCCGGACAGAGGACTATGGCTACACCTTC.

This clone has only one observation. The V gene is TRBV18, the J gene TRBJ1-5; 8 nucleotides match TRBD1. CDR3 length: 16 amino acids. Germline CDR1 is KGHSH and CDR2 is LQKENI. Unmatched junction bases numbered 11, after V lost 2 bases and J lost 8 bases. The CDR3 coding sequence is TGTGCCAGCTCACCAATAAGATCAGGGGGCAGAGAGCCCCAGCATTTT. This encodes CASSPIRSGGREPQHF.

The gene calls are TRBV7-8 and TRBJ1-4, with a possible D match to TRBD1 (5 bases). The CDR3 length is 14 residues. V lost 6 bases and J 5 bases, leaving 13 bases between the germline ends. CDR1 and CDR2 from the germline V gene are SGHVS and FQNEAQ. In DNA, the CDR3 is TGTGCCAGCAGGCCGACAGCCTACAATGAAAAACTGTTTTTT. Residues: CASRPTAYNEKLFF.

The chain combines TRBV9 with TRBJ2-1; TRBD2 matches 8 bases. CDR3 length equals 16 residues. V dropped 0 bases and J dropped 7; count of bases not matched to a gene: 9. From germline, CDR1 is SGDLS and CDR2 YYNGEE. The CDR3 DNA sequence: TGTGCCAGCAGCGTAGTAGAGTCCGGGACTAGTAATGAGCAGTTCTTC. The encoded protein is CASSVVESGTSNEQFF.

The V and J genes are TRBV19 and TRBJ1-4; D is undetermined. The CDR3 consists of 16 residues. V was pared by 5 bases and J by 2 bases, with 15 bases between. Germline values: CDR1 LNHDA, CDR2 SQIVND (reference sequence). Here the CDR3 DNA reads TGTGCCAGTAGTGCGGATATAGTATTGACTAATGAAAAACTGTTTTTT. Its protein is CASSADIVLTNEKLFF.

The gene calls are TRBV12-3 or TRBV12-4 and TRBJ1-1, with D possibly matching TRBD1 (6 bases). This CDR3 has 13 amino acids. Trimming left V 3 bases short and J 1 base short, with 6 bases between. CDR3 DNA: TGTGCCAGCAGTTTCAGGGGGAACACTGAAGCTTTCTTT. Protein sequence: CASSFRGNTEAFF.

V usage is TRBV5-8 and J usage is TRBJ1-2, with D possibly matching TRBD1 (6 bases). This CDR3 is built from 15 residues. V was cut by 0 bases and J by 8 bases, with 17 bases left in between. CDR1 and CDR2 (germline): SGHTS, YDEGEE. For the CDR3, the DNA is TGTGCCAGCAGCTTGGCCAGCAGGGGAACGGGAGGCTACACCTTC. Translating it yields CASSLASRGTGGYTF.

This clone was recorded once. The chain combines TRBV7-3 with TRBJ2-6; weak D call: TRBD2 (6 bases). The V gene's germline CDR1 is SGHTA and CDR2 FQGTGA. V was pared by 5 bases and J by 0 bases, with 17 bases between. This CDR3 region has 18 residues. The CDR3 coding sequence is TGTGCCAGCAGCCCCCGCGGGACTTACGTCTCTGGGGCCAACGTCCTGACTTTC. It yields the protein CASSPRGTYVSGANVLTF.

This clone was detected ten times or more. This sequence joins TRBV27 and TRBJ2-6; maybe TRBD2 (5 bases). The CDR3 loop spans 15 amino acids. The germline V gene encodes CDR1 MNHEY and CDR2 SMNVEV (reference sequence). V was shortened by 5 bases and J by 2 bases, with 10 bases between the two germline ends. The CDR3 DNA reads TGTGCCAGCAGTCCCCTCGGGGCTGGGGCCAACGTCCTGACTTTC. The encoded protein is CASSPLGAGANVLTF. Based on the CDR3 plus reference TRBV27 and TRBJ2-6, the full variable domain is EAQVTQNPRYLITVTGKKLTVTCSQNMNHEYMSWYRQDPGLGLRQIYYSMNVEVTDKGDVPEGYKVSRKEKRNFPLILESPSPNQTSLYFCASSPLGAGANVLTFGAGSRLTVL.

The V call is TRBV7-9, the J call TRBJ1-2, with 7 bases aligning to TRBD1. The CDR3 extends over 15 amino acids. J lost 4 bases, V lost 5 bases, and 10 bases had no gene match. Germline V gives CDR1 SEHNR, CDR2 FQNEAQ (reference sequence). The CDR3 region is CASSPGTVLTYGYTF. DNA for the CDR3: TGTGCCAGCAGCCCTGGGACAGTATTAACCTATGGCTACACCTTC.

J is TRBJ1-3 and V is TRBV15; TRBD1 matches 9 bases. The V segment lost 9 bases and the J segment 0 bases; nucleotides outside the gene matches: 9. CDR1 is LNHNV and CDR2 is YYDKDF in the germline V gene (reference sequence). The CDR3 totals 16 residues. For the CDR3, the DNA is TGTGCCACTCAAAGGGACAGGGCTATCTCTGGAAACACCATATATTTT. Protein product: CATQRDRAISGNTIYF.

The chain combines TRBV15 with TRBJ1-2; 8 bases fit TRBD1. This CDR3 has 14 amino acids. The germline V gene encodes CDR1 LNHNV and CDR2 YYDKDF (reference sequence). With 1 base clipped from V and 6 bases from J, the junction kept 4 bases outside the gene matches. CDR3 sequence: CATSRARGPDGYTF. For the CDR3, the DNA is TGTGCCACCAGCAGAGCCAGGGGGCCGGATGGCTACACCTTC.

CDR3 in amino acids: CASIRQGWEEKLFF. DNA of the CDR3: TGTGCCAGCATCCGACAGGGGTGGGAGGAAAAACTGTTTTTT. The gene calls are TRBV6-5 and TRBJ1-4, with 8 nucleotides matching TRBD1. The J segment lost 8 bases and the V segment lost 7 bases, leaving 9 bases of the junction unmatched. The CDR3 extends over 14 amino acids. CDR1 and CDR2 from the germline V gene are MNHEY and SVGAGI.

The V and J genes are TRBV7-2 and TRBJ2-3; a possible D gene is TRBD2 (6 bases). The CDR3 runs to 15 residues. Trimming took off 5 bases at V and 2 bases at J, with 14 bases between the two ends. From germline, CDR1 is SGHTA and CDR2 FQGNSA. The CDR3 protein is CASSAFGGYTDTQYF. In DNA, the CDR3 is TGTGCCAGCAGCGCCTTTGGGGGGTACACAGATACGCAGTATTTT.

The chain joins TRBV3-1 (or the pseudogene TRBV3-2) to TRBJ2-2, with D possibly TRBD1 on 5 matching bases. CDR3 length: 14 amino acids. Trimming took off 1 base at V and 4 bases at J, with 7 bases between the two ends. CDR1 is LGHDT and CDR2 is YNNKEL in the germline V gene (reference sequence). The CDR3 region is CASSQVRGTGELFF. CDR3 in DNA: TGTGCCAGCAGCCAAGTTAGGGGCACCGGGGAGCTGTTTTTT.

The CDR3 spells CASSLARTSGGTSDTQYF. The CDR3 nucleotides are TGTGCCAGCAGCTTAGCCCGGACTAGCGGGGGTACGTCAGATACGCAGTATTTT. V and J are TRBV7-8 and TRBJ2-3; TRBD2 agrees at 13 bases. From germline, CDR1 is SGHVS and CDR2 FQNEAQ. Trimming removed 0 bases from V and 4 bases from J; junction bases left unmatched: 7. This CDR3 comprises 18 residues.

The chain is built from TRBV18 and TRBJ1-1, with D tentatively TRBD1 (5 bases). The germline gives CDR1 KGHSH, CDR2 LQKENI. CDR3 length equals 14 residues. V lost 2 bases, J lost 3 bases, and 10 bases lay in between. CDR3: CASSPSFRDTEAFF. CDR3 sequence (DNA): TGTGCCAGCTCACCATCCTTCAGGGACACTGAAGCTTTCTTT.

The chain carries TRBV7-2 and TRBJ2-7, with 7 nucleotides matching TRBD2. Germline V gene data show CDR1 as SGHTA and CDR2 as FQGNSA. This CDR3 has 16 residues. V dropped 3 bases and J dropped 0; count of bases not matched to a gene: 8. In DNA, the CDR3 is TGTGCCAGCAGCTTCGTAAGCGGGGTCAGCTCCTACGAGCAGTACTTC. Translated, it gives CASSFVSGVSSYEQYF.

The chain is built from TRBV7-2 and TRBJ2-7; the D gene is possibly TRBD1 (5 bases). CDR1 SGHTA and CDR2 FQGNSA come from the germline V gene. This CDR3 has 14 amino acids. Trimming stripped 6 bases from V and 0 bases from J, with 12 bases between. CDR3 coding DNA: TGTGCCAGCAGGAGGACACCTAGCTCCTACGAGCAGTACTTC. Translating gives CASRRTPSSYEQYF.

V gene TRBV23-1 combines with J gene TRBJ2-7, with 7 bases lining up with TRBD1. TRBV23-1 is given ORF status, its function remaining uncertain. V lost 2 bases and J lost 1; bases outside the gene matches: 8. CDR3 length: 16 amino acids. The chain's CDR3 is CASSQNRGSKSYEQYF. The CDR3 DNA follows: TGCGCCAGCAGTCAAAACAGGGGTTCGAAATCCTACGAGCAGTACTTC.

V and J are TRBV11-2 and TRBJ2-1; D not resolved. Germline V gives CDR1 SGHAT, CDR2 FQNNGV. The V end lost 3 bases, the J end lost 9 bases, and 9 bases lay between the germline ends. This CDR3 has 12 residues. The DNA for the CDR3 is TGTGCCAGCAGCTTTGTGACGGGTGAGCAGTTCTTC. Translation gives CASSFVTGEQFF.

The gene calls are TRBV5-1 and TRBJ1-2, with D uncertain. Trimming stripped 5 bases from V and 5 bases from J, with 22 bases between. The germline V gene has CDR1 SGHRS and CDR2 YFSETQ. The CDR3 runs to 16 residues. The CDR3, as DNA: TGCGCCAGCAGACCTACCGCCGTTACTGCTCAATATGGCTACACCTTC. Protein: CASRPTAVTAQYGYTF.